This T cell receptor beta chain was retrieved from a study of cytomegalovirus exposure and HLA in healthy donors. The study, taken as a whole, reports: As a later analysis revealed, most CMV-associated TCR beta chains appeared HLA-restricted. Presence/absence analyses rested on an assumption that sequencing depth was roughly uniform across donors. An analysis was carried out later, and it reportedly showed fewer N-insertions in an Asian-associated ancestry cluster than the approximately 680-donor mean. In a later analysis, TCR beta V- and J-gene trimming showed a link to a missense DCLRE1C variant.

CDR1 and CDR2 (germline): MNHEY, SMNVEV (reference sequence). The CDR3 consists of 14 residues. Between the trimmed V and J ends, which lost 6 bases and 2 bases, there was a span of 14 bases. Concerning this clone: Its antigen is as yet unknown.

Researchers ran the PCR with 60 Vbeta and 13 Jbeta primers. Assay used: immunoSEQ multiplex PCR; TCRdb lists only in-frame clones, some missing. The sample holds around 140,000 clones; 80% are singletons and the top ten take 2% to 2.5%. The source of this sequence is a man aged 50 to 59 in good health and CMV-seronegative. The rearrangement links TRBV27 to TRBJ2-7; the D gene is possibly TRBD1 (6 bases). Sample: PBMCs. The CDR3 protein is CASSRGPDPYEQYF. In DNA, the CDR3 is TGTGCCAGCAGCAGGGGCCCGGACCCCTACGAGCAGTACTTC.